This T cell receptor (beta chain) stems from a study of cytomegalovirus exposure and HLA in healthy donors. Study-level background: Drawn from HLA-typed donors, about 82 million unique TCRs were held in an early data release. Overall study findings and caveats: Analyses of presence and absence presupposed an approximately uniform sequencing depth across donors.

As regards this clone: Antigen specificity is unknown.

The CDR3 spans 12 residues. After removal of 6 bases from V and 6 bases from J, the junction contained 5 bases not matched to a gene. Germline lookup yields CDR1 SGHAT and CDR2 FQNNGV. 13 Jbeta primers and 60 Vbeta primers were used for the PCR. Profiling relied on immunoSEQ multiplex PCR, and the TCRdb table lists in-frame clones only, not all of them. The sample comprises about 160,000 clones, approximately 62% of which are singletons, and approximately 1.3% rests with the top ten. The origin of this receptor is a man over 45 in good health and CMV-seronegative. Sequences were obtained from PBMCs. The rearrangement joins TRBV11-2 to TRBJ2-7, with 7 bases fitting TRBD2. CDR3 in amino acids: CASSRSGVEQYF. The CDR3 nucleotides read TGTGCCAGCAGTCGAAGCGGGGTCGAGCAGTACTTC.